Listed below are T cell receptor beta chains from one sample, sequenced in a study of blood T cell repertoires in COVID-19. Assay used: immunoSEQ multiplex PCR; TCRdb lists only in-frame clones, some missing. This sample has around 280,000 clones, with approximately 88% found just once. The specimen was PBMCs or T cells enriched from blood (not recorded which). Source of these receptors: a woman aged 40-49 years who had recovered from COVID-19. Both conserved end residues are part of each CDR3. The D gene is left open where the match is weak. Size tells how often a clone was seen (once, few, many) or the class of an expanded clone, and some rows leave it out.

v_call	clone_size	j_call	d_call	cdr3_nt	cdr3_aa
TRBV28	NA	TRBJ2-2	TRBD1	TGTGCCAGCAGTACAGGGGTCACCGGGGAGCTGTTTTTT	CASSTGVTGELFF
TRBV28	NA	TRBJ1-5	TRBD1	TGTGCCAGCAATCCCCGACAGGGAGCTCATCAGCCCCAGCATTTT	CASNPRQGAHQPQHF
TRBV4-1	NA	TRBJ1-1	TRBD1	TGCGCCAGCAGCCAGGTGACAGGGCGCACTGAAGCTTTCTTT	CASSQVTGRTEAFF
TRBV7-6	NA	TRBJ1-5	NA	TGTGCCAGCAGCTCCAATAGCAATCAGCCCCAGCATTTT	CASSSNSNQPQHF
TRBV15	NA	TRBJ1-4	TRBD1	TGTGCCACCAAACAGGGGCGAACATTGAATGAAAAACTGTTTTTT	CATKQGRTLNEKLFF
TRBV4-3	NA	TRBJ2-2	NA	TGCGCCAGCAGCCAGCTCGTCGGCGGGAACACCGGGGAGCTGTTTTTT	CASSQLVGGNTGELFF
TRBV24-1	NA	TRBJ2-7	NA	TGTGCCACCAGTGATCCCGACTACTCCTACGAGCAGTACTTC	CATSDPDYSYEQYF
TRBV5-4	NA	TRBJ1-4	TRBD1	TGTGCCAGCAGCTCGAGGGGACAGGGAGACAATGAAAAACTGTTTTTT	CASSSRGQGDNEKLFF
TRBV4-3	NA	TRBJ1-5	NA	TGCGCCAGCAGCCAAGACACAAAAAATCAGCCCCAGCATTTT	CASSQDTKNQPQHF
TRBV7-9	once	TRBJ2-3	TRBD1	TGTGCCAGCAGTAACAGGGGGCAGAAAGATACGCAGTATTTT	CASSNRGQKDTQYF
TRBV4-3	NA	TRBJ2-2	NA	TGCGCCAGCAGCCAAGACAACTCGGGACTCCCCTGGACCGGGGAGCTGTTTTTT	CASSQDNSGLPWTGELFF
TRBV7-8	NA	TRBJ2-7	TRBD2	TGTGCCAGCAGCATGGGACTAGCAGAAACCTACGAGCAGTACTTC	CASSMGLAETYEQYF
TRBV2	NA	TRBJ2-1	NA	TGTGCCAGCAGCGAACAGGGAATCCATGAGCAGTTCTTC	CASSEQGIHEQFF
TRBV6-5	few	TRBJ1-2	NA	TGTGCCAGCAGTTCTAACTCTTTCTACACCTTC	CASSSNSFYTF
TRBV5-6	NA	TRBJ2-7	NA	TGTGCCAGCAGCTTATACAGGGCACACGAGCAGTACTTC	CASSLYRAHEQYF
TRBV7-8	NA	TRBJ1-1	NA	TGTGCCAGCAGGAGAACTTTAGACACTGAAGCTTTCTTT	CASRRTLDTEAFF
TRBV23-1	NA	TRBJ1-6	NA	TGCGCCAGCAGTCAATTCTCGACTGGCTCCTATAATTCACCCCTCCACTTT	CASSQFSTGSYNSPLHF
TRBV28	NA	TRBJ1-6	NA	TGTGCCAGCAGTTTATATCTGGGCTCTAATTCACCCCTCCACTTT	CASSLYLGSNSPLHF
TRBV7-2	NA	TRBJ2-2	TRBD2	TGTGCCAGCAGCAACGGAGGGCTAGCGGGAGGACTTAACACCGGGGAGCTGTTTTTT	CASSNGGLAGGLNTGELFF
TRBV3-1/TRBV3-2	NA	TRBJ2-1	TRBD2	TGTGCCAGCAGCCAAGATTCCGCTAGCGGGAGGGGGAATGAGCAGTTCTTC	CASSQDSASGRGNEQFF
TRBV4-3	NA	TRBJ2-1	TRBD1	TGCGCCAGCATGACCGGGACAGGGGGGAATGAGCAGTTCTTC	CASMTGTGGNEQFF
TRBV27	NA	TRBJ2-7	TRBD2	TGTGCCAGCAGTTGGCTAGCGGGCTCCTACGAGCAGTACTTC	CASSWLAGSYEQYF
TRBV9	NA	TRBJ2-5	TRBD2	TGTGCCAGCAGCATGGGGGGGACTAGCGGGAGTCGAGAGACCCAGTACTTC	CASSMGGTSGSRETQYF
TRBV19	NA	TRBJ2-7	TRBD1	TGTGCCAGCTCGAACAGGGGTAGCTCCTACGAGCAGTACTTC	CASSNRGSSYEQYF
TRBV9	NA	TRBJ2-1	TRBD1	TGTGCCAGCAGCGCCAGGACAGGGTTGAATGAGCAGTTCTTC	CASSARTGLNEQFF
TRBV24-1	once	TRBJ2-1	NA	TGTGCCACCAGTGACCTCGCGGCGGACAGCTACAATGAGCAGTTCTTC	CATSDLAADSYNEQFF
TRBV28	NA	TRBJ1-3	TRBD1	TGTGCCAGCAGTACCACCGGGACAGGGGGACGAAACACCATATATTTT	CASSTTGTGGRNTIYF
TRBV4-1	NA	TRBJ2-5	NA	TGCGCCAGCAGCCAACGGACAGCGCAAGAGACCCAGTACTTC	CASSQRTAQETQYF
TRBV24-1	NA	TRBJ2-1	NA	TGTGCCACCAGTGATTTCAACTCCTACAATGAGCAGTTCTTC	CATSDFNSYNEQFF
TRBV7-3	NA	TRBJ2-3	TRBD2	TGTGCCAGCAGCCAAAGACTAGCGGGAGCCGATACGCAGTATTTT	CASSQRLAGADTQYF
TRBV6-5	once	TRBJ2-3	TRBD1	TGTGCCAGCAGGAAGACAGGGAGCACAGATACGCAGTATTTT	CASRKTGSTDTQYF
TRBV7-9	NA	TRBJ2-1	TRBD2	TGTGCCAGCAGCTTATTAACTAGCGATGAGCAGTTCTTC	CASSLLTSDEQFF
TRBV30	NA	TRBJ1-6	NA	TGTGCCTGGAGTGGGCGGGTCTACGATAATTCACCCCTCCACTTT	CAWSGRVYDNSPLHF
TRBV7-2	NA	TRBJ2-7	NA	TGTGCCAGCAGCTTAGGACAGATTTACGAGCAGTACTTC	CASSLGQIYEQYF
TRBV10-3	NA	TRBJ2-7	TRBD1	TGTGCCATCAGTGATTCACAGGGGACATCCTACGAGCAGTACTTC	CAISDSQGTSYEQYF
TRBV20-1	NA	TRBJ2-3	TRBD2	TGCAGTGCTAGTTCGGGACTAGCGGGAATTACGCAGTATTTT	CSASSGLAGITQYF
TRBV5-1	NA	TRBJ1-1	TRBD1	TGCGCCAGCAGCTTAACGACAGGGGGCCACACTGAAGCTTTCTTT	CASSLTTGGHTEAFF
TRBV6-5	few	TRBJ2-7	NA	TGTGCCAGCACCACGTCTGGGAGAAGGTACGAGCAGTACTTC	CASTTSGRRYEQYF
TRBV5-1	once	TRBJ2-2	NA	TGCGCCAGCAGCTTGGCGAGTGGTCCCGGGGAGCTGTTTTTT	CASSLASGPGELFF
TRBV20-1	few	TRBJ1-6	TRBD1	TGCAGTGCTAGTAGGCAGGGGGCTTTTGGTTCACCCCTCCACTTT	CSASRQGAFGSPLHF
TRBV15	NA	TRBJ1-1	NA	TGTGCCACCAGCGGGGGGAGGAACTTTGGTGGGGCTTTCTTT	CATSGGRNFGGAFF
TRBV5-1	NA	TRBJ1-6	NA	TGCGCCAGCAGCCCGGGGGTGGGGAGATCACCCCTCCACTTT	CASSPGVGRSPLHF
TRBV19	NA	TRBJ2-1	NA	TGTGCCAGTAGTATGAGAATGGGGGCTAGGGGAGATGAGCAGTTCTTC	CASSMRMGARGDEQFF
TRBV28	NA	TRBJ2-7	TRBD1	TGTGCCAGCAGTTTCCCACAGGGGTCCGAGCAGTACTTC	CASSFPQGSEQYF
TRBV4-1	NA	TRBJ1-3	NA	TGCGCCAGCAGCCAAGACAAGCACTCTGGAAACACCATATATTTT	CASSQDKHSGNTIYF
TRBV19	NA	TRBJ2-7	NA	TGTGCCAGTAGTATGTTCGCGACTGGGAGCTCCTACGAGCAGTACTTC	CASSMFATGSSYEQYF
TRBV5-1	NA	TRBJ1-6	NA	TGCGCCAGCAGCCTGGACAGACCGGCGGGTAATTCACCCCTCCACTTT	CASSLDRPAGNSPLHF
TRBV4-1	NA	TRBJ2-5	NA	TGCGCCAGCAGCCAAGATCAGGGCAGGGAGACCCAGTACTTC	CASSQDQGRETQYF
TRBV7-8	once	TRBJ1-5	NA	TGTGCCAGCAGCTTAACGAGGGCAGGACAGCCCCAGCATTTT	CASSLTRAGQPQHF
TRBV11-2	NA	TRBJ2-5	TRBD2	TGTGCCAGCAGCTTAACCCGGGCGGGAGGACGAGAAGAGACCCAGTACTTC	CASSLTRAGGREETQYF
TRBV5-4	once	TRBJ2-2	TRBD1	TGTGCCAGCAGCACTCAAAGGGACAGGATCAAAACCGGGGAGCTGTTTTTT	CASSTQRDRIKTGELFF
TRBV7-3	NA	TRBJ1-1	NA	TGTGCCAGCAGCCCACGAGGGTTCGCTGAAGCTTTCTTT	CASSPRGFAEAFF
TRBV30	NA	TRBJ1-1	TRBD1	TGTGCCTGGAGTTCTCCGGGACAGGGCGAAGCTTTCTTT	CAWSSPGQGEAFF
TRBV12-5	NA	TRBJ2-5	NA	TGTGCTAGTGGCCGTGACAGTCGCCAAGAGACCCAGTACTTC	CASGRDSRQETQYF
TRBV14	NA	TRBJ2-1	NA	TGTGCCAGCAGCCAACGGGGAATGAGGAATGAGCAGTTCTTC	CASSQRGMRNEQFF
TRBV25-1	NA	TRBJ2-7	TRBD1	TGTGCCAGCAGTGAAGCCGGGACAGGGGTTTACGAGCAGTACTTC	CASSEAGTGVYEQYF
TRBV4-3	NA	TRBJ1-1	NA	TGCGCCAGCAGCCGTAGCCCCTATGATATGAACACTGAAGCTTTCTTT	CASSRSPYDMNTEAFF
TRBV7-9	once	TRBJ2-5	NA	TGTGCCAGCAGCTTGCAGGGCCTCCGGGAGACCCAGTACTTC	CASSLQGLRETQYF
TRBV6-2/TRBV6-3	NA	TRBJ2-5	NA	TGTGCCAGCAGTTCTGCAGAACCGGGGGAGACCCAGTACTTC	CASSSAEPGETQYF
TRBV29-1	NA	TRBJ1-2	TRBD1	TGCAGCGCCCCGGACAGGGAGGACTATGGCTACACCTTC	CSAPDREDYGYTF